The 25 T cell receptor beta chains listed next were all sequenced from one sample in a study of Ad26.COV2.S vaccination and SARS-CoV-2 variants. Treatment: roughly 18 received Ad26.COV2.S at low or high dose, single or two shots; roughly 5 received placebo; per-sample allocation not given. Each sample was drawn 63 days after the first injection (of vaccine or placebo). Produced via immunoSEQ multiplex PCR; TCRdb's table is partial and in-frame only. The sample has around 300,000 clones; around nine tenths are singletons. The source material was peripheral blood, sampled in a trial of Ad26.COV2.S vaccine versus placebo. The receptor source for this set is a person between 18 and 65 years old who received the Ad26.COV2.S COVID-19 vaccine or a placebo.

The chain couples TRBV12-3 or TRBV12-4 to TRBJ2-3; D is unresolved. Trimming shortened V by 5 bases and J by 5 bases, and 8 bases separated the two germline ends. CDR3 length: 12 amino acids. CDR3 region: CASSPPGDTQYF. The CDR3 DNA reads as TGTGCCAGCAGTCCCCCGGGAGATACGCAGTATTTT.

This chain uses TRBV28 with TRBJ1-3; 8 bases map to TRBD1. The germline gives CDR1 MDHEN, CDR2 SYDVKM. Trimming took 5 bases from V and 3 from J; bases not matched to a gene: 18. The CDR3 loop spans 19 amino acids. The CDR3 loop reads CASSPGPETGVLIGNTIYF. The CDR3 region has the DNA TGTGCCAGCAGTCCTGGGCCCGAGACAGGGGTTCTAATTGGAAACACCATATATTTT.

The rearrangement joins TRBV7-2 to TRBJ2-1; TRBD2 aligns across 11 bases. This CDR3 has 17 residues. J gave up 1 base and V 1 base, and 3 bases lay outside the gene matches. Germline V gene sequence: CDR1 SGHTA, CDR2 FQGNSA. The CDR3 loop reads CASSLGASGGSYNEQFF. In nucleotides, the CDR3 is TGTGCCAGCAGCTTAGGAGCTAGCGGGGGGTCCTACAATGAGCAGTTCTTC.

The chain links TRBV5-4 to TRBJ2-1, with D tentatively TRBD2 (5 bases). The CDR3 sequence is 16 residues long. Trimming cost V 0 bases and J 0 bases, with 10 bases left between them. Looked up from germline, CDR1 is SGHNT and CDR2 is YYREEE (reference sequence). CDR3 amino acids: CASSLGGESSYNEQFF. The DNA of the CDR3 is TGTGCCAGCAGCTTGGGGGGAGAGAGCTCCTACAATGAGCAGTTCTTC.

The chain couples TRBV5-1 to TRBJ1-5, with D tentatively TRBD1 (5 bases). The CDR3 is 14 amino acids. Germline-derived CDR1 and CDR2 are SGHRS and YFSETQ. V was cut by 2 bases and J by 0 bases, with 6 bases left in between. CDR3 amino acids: CASSFGGSNQPQHF. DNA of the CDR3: TGCGCCAGCAGCTTCGGGGGTAGCAATCAGCCCCAGCATTTT.

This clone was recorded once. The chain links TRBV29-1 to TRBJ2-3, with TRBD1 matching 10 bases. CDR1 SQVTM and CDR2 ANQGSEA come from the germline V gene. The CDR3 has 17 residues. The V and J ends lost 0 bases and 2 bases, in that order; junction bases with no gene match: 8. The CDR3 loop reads CSVEDYRTGGVTDTQYF. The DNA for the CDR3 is TGCAGCGTTGAAGATTATCGGACAGGGGGGGTCACAGATACGCAGTATTTT.

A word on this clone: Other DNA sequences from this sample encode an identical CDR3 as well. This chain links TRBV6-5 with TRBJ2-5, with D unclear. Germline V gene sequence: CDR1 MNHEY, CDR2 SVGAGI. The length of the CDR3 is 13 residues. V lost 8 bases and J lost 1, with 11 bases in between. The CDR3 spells CASGPDGQETQYF. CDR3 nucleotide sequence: TGTGCCAGCGGGCCTGACGGCCAAGAGACCCAGTACTTC.

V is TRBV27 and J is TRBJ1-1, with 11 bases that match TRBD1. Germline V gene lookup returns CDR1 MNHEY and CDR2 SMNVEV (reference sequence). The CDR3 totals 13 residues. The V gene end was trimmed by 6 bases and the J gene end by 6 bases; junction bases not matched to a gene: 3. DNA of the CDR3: TGTGCCAGCAGGGGACAGGGGGGATCTGAAGCTTTCTTT. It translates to CASRGQGGSEAFF.

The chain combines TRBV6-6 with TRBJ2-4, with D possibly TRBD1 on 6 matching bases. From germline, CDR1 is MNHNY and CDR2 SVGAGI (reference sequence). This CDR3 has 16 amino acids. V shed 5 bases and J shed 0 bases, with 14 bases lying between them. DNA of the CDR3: TGTGCCAGCAGTCGACAGGCAAGGTTAGCCAAAAACATTCAGTACTTC. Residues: CASSRQARLAKNIQYF.

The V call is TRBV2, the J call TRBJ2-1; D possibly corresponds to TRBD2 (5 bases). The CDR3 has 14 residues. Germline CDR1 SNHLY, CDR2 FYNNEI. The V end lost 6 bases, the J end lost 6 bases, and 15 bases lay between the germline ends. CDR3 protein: CASREEDFLNEQFF. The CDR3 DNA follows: TGTGCCAGCAGGGAGGAGGACTTCCTCAATGAGCAGTTCTTC.

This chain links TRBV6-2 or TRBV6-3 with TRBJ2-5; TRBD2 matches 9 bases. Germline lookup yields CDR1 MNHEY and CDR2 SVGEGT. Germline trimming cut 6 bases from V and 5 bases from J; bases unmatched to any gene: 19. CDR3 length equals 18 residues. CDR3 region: CASSSPRAGGPSSETQYF. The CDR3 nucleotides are TGTGCCAGCAGCTCCCCCCGGGCGGGAGGGCCCTCTTCCGAGACCCAGTACTTC.

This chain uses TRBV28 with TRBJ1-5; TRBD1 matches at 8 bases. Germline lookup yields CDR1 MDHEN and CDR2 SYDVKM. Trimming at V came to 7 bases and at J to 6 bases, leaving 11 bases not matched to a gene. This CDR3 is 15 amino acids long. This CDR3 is CASKTGQGWSQPQHF. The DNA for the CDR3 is TGTGCCAGCAAAACTGGACAGGGCTGGAGTCAGCCCCAGCATTTT.

Here the CDR3 reads CASSLGMYQETQYF. DNA for the CDR3: TGTGCCAGCAGCTTAGGGATGTACCAAGAGACCCAGTACTTC. V usage is TRBV7-2 and J usage is TRBJ2-5; the D is unclear. With 1 base removed from V and 0 bases from J, the gap between germline ends came to 6 bases. CDR3 size: 14 residues. CDR1 and CDR2 from the germline V gene are SGHTA and FQGNSA.

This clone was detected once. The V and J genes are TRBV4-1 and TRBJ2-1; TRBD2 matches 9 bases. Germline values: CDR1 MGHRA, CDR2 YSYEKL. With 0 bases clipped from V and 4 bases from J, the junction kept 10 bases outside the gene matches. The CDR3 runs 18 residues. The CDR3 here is CASSQDSILAGRYNEQFF. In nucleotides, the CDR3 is TGCGCCAGCAGCCAAGATAGCATCCTAGCGGGGAGATACAATGAGCAGTTCTTC.

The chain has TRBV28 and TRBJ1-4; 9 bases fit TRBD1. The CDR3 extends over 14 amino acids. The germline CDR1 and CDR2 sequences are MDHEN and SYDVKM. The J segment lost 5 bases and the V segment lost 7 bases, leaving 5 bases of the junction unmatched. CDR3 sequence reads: CASTRTGENEKLFF. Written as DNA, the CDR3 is TGTGCCAGCACCAGGACAGGGGAGAATGAAAAACTGTTTTTT.

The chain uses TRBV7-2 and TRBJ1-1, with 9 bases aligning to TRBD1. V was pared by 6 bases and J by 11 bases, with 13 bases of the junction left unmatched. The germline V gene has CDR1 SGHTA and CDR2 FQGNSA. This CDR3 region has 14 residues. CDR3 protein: CASSSNPGQGVAFF. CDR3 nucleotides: TGTGCCAGCAGTTCAAACCCGGGACAGGGAGTGGCTTTCTTT.

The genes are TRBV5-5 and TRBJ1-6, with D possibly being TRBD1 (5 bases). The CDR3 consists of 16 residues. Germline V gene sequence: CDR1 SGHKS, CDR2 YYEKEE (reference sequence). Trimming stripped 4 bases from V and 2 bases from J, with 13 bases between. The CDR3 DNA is TGTGCCAGCAGCCTCCGGGACGACGCCTATAATTCACCCCTCCACTTT. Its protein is CASSLRDDAYNSPLHF.

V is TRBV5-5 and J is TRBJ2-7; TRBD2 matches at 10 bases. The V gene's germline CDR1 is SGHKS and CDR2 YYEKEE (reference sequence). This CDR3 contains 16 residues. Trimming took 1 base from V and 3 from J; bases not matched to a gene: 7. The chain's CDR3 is CASSLPLAGARYEQYF. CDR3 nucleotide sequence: TGTGCCAGCAGCTTGCCCCTAGCGGGAGCACGCTACGAGCAGTACTTC.

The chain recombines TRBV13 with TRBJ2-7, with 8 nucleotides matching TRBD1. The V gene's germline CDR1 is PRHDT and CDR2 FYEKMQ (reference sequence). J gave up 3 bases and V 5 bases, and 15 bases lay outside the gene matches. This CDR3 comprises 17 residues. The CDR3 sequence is CASSAGFGQGKSYEQYF. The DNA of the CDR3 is TGTGCCAGCAGCGCCGGATTCGGACAGGGTAAGAGCTACGAGCAGTACTTC.

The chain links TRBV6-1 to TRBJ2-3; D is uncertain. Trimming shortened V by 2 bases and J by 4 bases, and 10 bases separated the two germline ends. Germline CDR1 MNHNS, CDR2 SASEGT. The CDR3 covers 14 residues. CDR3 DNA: TGTGCCAGCAGTGAATGGGAAGCGTCAGATACGCAGTATTTT. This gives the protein CASSEWEASDTQYF.

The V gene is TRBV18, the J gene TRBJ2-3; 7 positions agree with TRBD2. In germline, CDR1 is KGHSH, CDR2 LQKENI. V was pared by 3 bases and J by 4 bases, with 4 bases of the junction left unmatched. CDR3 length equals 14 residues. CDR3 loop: CASSPTGGADTQYF. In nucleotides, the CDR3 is TGTGCCAGCTCACCTACGGGAGGCGCAGATACGCAGTATTTT.

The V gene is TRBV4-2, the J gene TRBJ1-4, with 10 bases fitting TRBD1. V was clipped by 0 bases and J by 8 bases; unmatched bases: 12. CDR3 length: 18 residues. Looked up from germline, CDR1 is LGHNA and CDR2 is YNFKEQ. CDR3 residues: CASSQDSARGQGSEKLFF. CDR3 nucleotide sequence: TGTGCCAGCAGCCAAGATTCTGCCCGGGGACAGGGGTCGGAAAAACTGTTTTTT.

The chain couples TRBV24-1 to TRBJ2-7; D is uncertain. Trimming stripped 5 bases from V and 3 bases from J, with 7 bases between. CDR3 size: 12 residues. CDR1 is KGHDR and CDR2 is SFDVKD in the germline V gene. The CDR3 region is CATSGGGYEQYF. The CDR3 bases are TGTGCCACCAGTGGGGGTGGCTACGAGCAGTACTTC.

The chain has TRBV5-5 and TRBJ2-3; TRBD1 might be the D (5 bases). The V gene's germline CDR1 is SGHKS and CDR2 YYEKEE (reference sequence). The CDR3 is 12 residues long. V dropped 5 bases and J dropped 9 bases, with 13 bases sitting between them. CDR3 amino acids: CASSSTYRTQYF. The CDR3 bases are TGTGCCAGCAGTTCGACTTACAGGACGCAGTATTTT.

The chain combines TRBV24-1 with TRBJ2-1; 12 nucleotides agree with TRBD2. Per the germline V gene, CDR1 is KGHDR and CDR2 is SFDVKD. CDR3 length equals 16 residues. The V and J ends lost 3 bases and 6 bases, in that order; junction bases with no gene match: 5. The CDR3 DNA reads TGTGCCACCAGTGATCCTGTGACTAGCGGGAGCAATGAGCAGTTCTTC. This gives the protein CATSDPVTSGSNEQFF.